This T cell receptor (beta chain) is drawn from a study of T cell changes during pregnancy in multiple sclerosis. Germline values: CDR1 MDHEN, CDR2 SYDVKM. Deletions cut 5 bases from V and 2 bases from J, with 13 bases between. CDR3 length equals 15 residues. Profiled with immunoSEQ multiplex PCR; TCRdb holds only in-frame clones, not every one. Of over 30,000 clones listed, approximately 85% are singletons. Here the sequenced sample was CD4+ T cells from peripheral blood mononuclear cells, taken before pregnancy. This sequence originates from a female donor with multiple sclerosis, enrolled in a pregnancy study. This rearrangement joins TRBV28 to TRBJ1-5, with D unclear. This chain's CDR3 is CASSERIGGNQPQHF. In DNA form, the CDR3 reads TGTGCCAGCAGTGAACGGATTGGAGGCAATCAGCCCCAGCATTTT. The complete variable domain, with remaining parts taken from reference TRBV28 and TRBJ1-5, reads DVKVTQSSRYLVKRTGEKVFLECVQDMDHENMFWYRQDPGLGLRLIYFSYDVKMKEKGDIPEGYSVSREKKERFSLILESASTNQTSMYLCASSERIGGNQPQHFGDGTRLSIL.